The entry below describes one T cell receptor beta chain. The V gene end was trimmed by 5 bases and the J gene end by 0 bases; junction bases not matched to a gene: 3. Germline loops: CDR1 SEHNR, CDR2 FQNEAQ (reference sequence). This CDR3 is built from 14 residues. These data belong to a study of blood T cell repertoires in COVID-19. Study background: The United States, Italy and Spain were the sources of the acute and convalescent COVID-19 samples. The analysed material was cDNA or gDNA that came from T cells, B-cell-depleted T cells, or PBMCs.

In the original analysis: Amplification of reference gene primers was used by the study to estimate nucleated cell counts. Profiling relied on immunoSEQ multiplex PCR, and the TCRdb table lists in-frame clones only, not all of them. The V and J calls and clone size come from that table; D and trimming were worked out from the DNA. This sample has approximately 400,000 clones, with about 87% found just once. Recruited during active infection, patients (from Seattle) were subsequently followed longitudinally. The sample taken for sequencing was peripheral blood. V is TRBV7-9 and J is TRBJ1-1, with TRBD1 matching 7 bases. This receptor was taken from a woman in her 50s with COVID-19, enrolled during active disease. The CDR3 loop reads CASSLQGLNTEAFF. CDR3 nucleotide sequence: TGTGCCAGCAGCCTACAGGGGCTGAACACTGAAGCTTTCTTT.